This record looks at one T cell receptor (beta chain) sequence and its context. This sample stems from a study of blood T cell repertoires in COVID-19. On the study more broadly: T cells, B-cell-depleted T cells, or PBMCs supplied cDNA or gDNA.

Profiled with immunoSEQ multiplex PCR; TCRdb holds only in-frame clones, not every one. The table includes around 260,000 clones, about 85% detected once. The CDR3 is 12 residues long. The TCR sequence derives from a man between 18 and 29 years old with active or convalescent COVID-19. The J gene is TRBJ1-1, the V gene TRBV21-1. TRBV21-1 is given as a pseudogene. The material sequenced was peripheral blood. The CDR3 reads CASSRSYTEAFF. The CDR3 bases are TGTGCCAGCAGCAGGAGTTACACTGAAGCTTTCTTT.